This record looks at one TCR beta chain sequence and its context. The record originates from a study of OX40 agonist ivuxolimab in advanced cancers. Study information: Each dose-escalation patient presented with hepatocellular carcinoma, melanoma, renal cell or head and neck cancer. Three patients got partial responses; one had hepatocellular carcinoma and two had cutaneous melanoma.

The CDR3 consists of 14 residues. Germline assignment: CDR1 SGHDT and CDR2 YYEEEE. The repertoire was sequenced with immunoSEQ multiplex PCR; TCRdb's copy has only in-frame clones and lacks some. The sample records about 22,000 clones, roughly 88% being singletons. This sample comprised CD4+ or CD8+ T cells sorted from blood, obtained in a trial of the OX40 agonist ivuxolimab. This chain uses TRBV5-6 with TRBJ2-5; no clear D. The J call may be in error: the DNA end matches TRBJ2-7 better. The receptor comes from an adult with an advanced solid tumor such as melanoma, head and neck, liver or kidney cancer. The CDR3 is CASSFGPMPYEQYF. The DNA of the CDR3 is TGTGCCAGCAGCTTTGGACCTATGCCTTACGAGCAGTACTTC.